Below are 7 T cell receptor beta chains sequenced from a single sample in a study of identical twins. TCRdb ran MiXCR on the 5' RACE reads and lists one entry per CDR3 protein. The sample lists under 500,000 distinct CDR3 sequences; roughly an eighth were seen once. This sample also appeared in a second study, on yellow fever vaccine responses in identical twins.

Sequencing was done on a sample of CD4+ T cells sorted from blood. Receptors originate from a woman younger than 35 in good health.

The V and J genes are TRBV19 and TRBJ2-5; 7 nucleotides agree with TRBD2. Per the germline V gene, CDR1 is LNHDA and CDR2 is SQIVND (reference sequence). The junction had 5 bases not matched to a gene; V was cut back by 5 bases and J by 5 bases. This CDR3 has 13 amino acids. CDR3 in amino acids: CASSSTSIETQYF. Here the CDR3 DNA reads TGTGCCAGTAGTTCGACTAGCATCGAGACCCAGTACTTC.

This clonotype turned up a few times. The chain combines TRBV29-1 with TRBJ2-7; the match to TRBD1 covers 9 bases. CDR1 SQVTM and CDR2 ANQGSEA come from the germline V gene. Trimming took 7 bases from V and 7 from J; bases not matched to a gene: 8. The CDR3 contains 12 residues. CDR3 protein: CSAGQGVGEQYF. The DNA of the CDR3 is TGCAGCGCGGGACAGGGAGTAGGGGAGCAGTACTTC.

This clonotype was picked up a small number of times. V is TRBV12-3 or TRBV12-4 and J is TRBJ2-7; D gene unclear. V lost 8 bases to trimming and J lost 2 bases, with 19 bases between them. This CDR3 has 15 amino acids. CDR3 nucleotides: TGTGCCAGCGGATACCCACGCGGCCTCCCCTACGAGCAGTACTTC. Protein: CASGYPRGLPYEQYF.

J is TRBJ2-7 and V is TRBV7-8; 11 bases fit TRBD2. CDR1 and CDR2 (germline): SGHVS, FQNEAQ. V dropped 2 bases and J dropped 0; count of bases not matched to a gene: 6. The length of the CDR3 is 17 residues. The CDR3 spells CASSLTSGGPSSYEQYF. The CDR3 DNA follows: TGTGCCAGCAGCTTAACTAGCGGGGGCCCAAGCTCCTACGAGCAGTACTTC. The entire variable domain, with the rest obtained from reference TRBV7-8 and TRBJ2-7, is as follows: GAGVSQSPRYKVAKRGQDVALRCDPISGHVSLFWYQQALGQGPEFLTYFQNEAQLDKSGLPSDRFFAERPEGSVSTLKIQRTQQEDSAVYLCASSLTSGGPSSYEQYFGPGTRLTVT.

The V call is TRBV20-1, the J call TRBJ2-1; D is possibly TRBD1 or TRBD2 (5 bases each). This CDR3 has 14 amino acids. With 3 bases removed from V and 7 bases from J, the gap between germline ends came to 16 bases. Germline V gene sequence: CDR1 DFQATT, CDR2 SNEGSKA (reference sequence). CDR3 in amino acids: CSASGPEGRNEQFF. CDR3 nucleotides: TGCAGTGCTAGTGGGCCCGAGGGGCGGAATGAGCAGTTCTTC.

The chain uses TRBV20-1 and TRBJ1-1; 7 nucleotides match TRBD1. CDR1 is DFQATT, CDR2 SNEGSKA, per germline (reference sequence). The CDR3 is made up of 14 amino acids. Trimming cost V 3 bases and J 1 base; bases outside gene matches: 5. The CDR3 coding sequence is TGCAGTGCTAGCAGGGGGGTGGGGAACACTGAAGCTTTCTTT. It translates to CSASRGVGNTEAFF.

This clonotype was observed at least ten times. V and J are TRBV7-3 and TRBJ2-2; D not certain. The CDR3 is 13 amino acids. CDR1 and CDR2 from the germline V gene are SGHTA and FQGTGA. Trimming took off 5 bases at V and 4 bases at J, with 8 bases between the two ends. CDR3 sequence: CASSETPTGELFF. The CDR3 DNA follows: TGTGCCAGCAGCGAAACGCCCACCGGGGAGCTGTTTTTT.